Included here is one T cell receptor beta chain sequence, with context. The record originates from a study of blood T cell repertoires in COVID-19. In the original workflow: Reference gene primers were amplified, and this amplification served to estimate nucleated cell counts. The table came from immunoSEQ multiplex PCR; TCRdb's copy has only in-frame clones and leaves some out. V and J calls and clone size are as listed in that table; D and trimming were resolved from the DNA. In the table there are tens of thousands of clones, under 85% of which are singletons. The receptor comes from a human donor in a cohort sampled during active COVID-19. The source material was peripheral blood.

CDR3 DNA sequence: TGTGCCAGCAGCCGGGATTCACCCCTCCACTTT. Its translation: CASSRDSPLHF. The V call is TRBV11-2, the J call TRBJ1-6; D remains ambiguous. Trimming left V 5 bases short and J 8 bases short, with 4 bases between. Germline V gene sequence: CDR1 SGHAT, CDR2 FQNNGV. There are 11 residues in the CDR3.